Listed here are 15 T cell receptor beta chains from one sample, sequenced in a study of shared clonotypes between healthy human individuals (dated by TCRdb to about 2020). Library construction relied on the immunoSEQ multiplex PCR assay. Here the immuneACCESS table is served through TCRdb, limited to in-frame sequences with V and J called. Missing clones are a known gap in these copies; in checked studies unresolved V genes cover under half, and the rest lacks a known reason. This sample gives more than 2 million clones in total; roughly 94% of them show up just once. The top ten hold approximately 0.13% of the sample. Sample: naive CD4+ T cells sorted from blood. The label giving this sample's cell subset or site can be read as: CD45RA+ positively selected. Receptors were obtained from a young man in good health.

The V and J genes are TRBV19 and TRBJ1-5, with D possibly matching TRBD1 (6 bases). With 2 bases removed from V and 8 bases from J, the gap between germline ends came to 22 bases. CDR1 and CDR2 (germline): LNHDA, SQIVND (reference sequence). The length of the CDR3 is 17 residues. CDR3 sequence reads: CASSIKGGRAPWEPQHF. The CDR3 DNA is TGTGCCAGTAGTATAAAGGGGGGCAGGGCCCCTTGGGAGCCCCAGCATTTT.

The V gene is TRBV28, the J gene TRBJ1-2; D is unresolved. Germline CDR1 reads MDHEN; CDR2 reads SYDVKM. Trimming took off 4 bases at V and 1 base at J, with 13 bases between the two ends. The CDR3 loop spans 15 amino acids. CDR3 region: CASSYGRRINYGYTF. The CDR3 region has the DNA TGTGCCAGCAGTTATGGACGCCGAATTAACTATGGCTACACCTTC.

This chain's CDR3 is CAITRDSLTYEQYF. CDR3 bases: TGTGCCATCACCCGGGACAGCCTTACCTACGAGCAGTACTTC. The J gene is TRBJ2-7, the V gene TRBV10-3, with 7 bases matching TRBD1. The germline CDR1 and CDR2 sequences are ENHRY and SYGVKD. The CDR3 spans 14 residues. V shed 7 bases, J shed 2 bases, and the junction held 8 bases outside the gene matches.

V usage is TRBV2 and J usage is TRBJ1-5; D is undetermined. This CDR3 has 15 residues. Germline-derived CDR1 and CDR2 are SNHLY and FYNNEI. V was pared by 7 bases and J by 0 bases, with 13 bases between. CDR3 sequence (DNA): TGTGCCAGCAACGTCAGACCGGTTAGCAATCAGCCCCAGCATTTT. Translated, it gives CASNVRPVSNQPQHF.

The rearrangement joins TRBV11-3 to TRBJ1-6; D is unclear. In germline, CDR1 is SGHNT, CDR2 YENEEA. The V and J ends lost 0 bases and 8 bases respectively, with 5 bases between them. The CDR3 is 13 amino acids. For the CDR3, the DNA is TGTGCCAGCAGCTTAGAGATGGATTCACCCCTCCACTTT. Protein product: CASSLEMDSPLHF. The full variable domain, rest sourced from reference TRBV11-3 and TRBJ1-6, is EAGVVQSPRYKIIEKKQPVAFWCNPISGHNTLYWYLQNLGQGPELLIRYENEEAVDDSQLPKDRFSAERLKGVDSTLKIQPAELGDSAVYLCASSLEMDSPLHFGNGTRLTVT.

The chain combines TRBV27 with TRBJ2-7, with D possibly being TRBD1 (5 bases). The V and J ends lost 0 bases and 3 bases respectively, with 12 bases between them. This CDR3 contains 15 residues. Germline V gives CDR1 MNHEY, CDR2 SMNVEV (reference sequence). The CDR3 DNA reads TGTGCCAGCAGTTTATCAGCCGGGCAGGGCTACGAGCAGTACTTC. Its translation is CASSLSAGQGYEQYF.

This clone was detected once. The J gene is TRBJ1-4, the V gene TRBV2; the D is unclear. The CDR3 runs 15 residues. The ends were cut back, 1 base at V and 2 bases at J, with 8 bases in the middle. The germline V gene encodes CDR1 SNHLY and CDR2 FYNNEI. As DNA, the CDR3 is TGTGCCAGCAGTGAAGGGAGGGTGACTAATGAAAAACTGTTTTTT. It encodes CASSEGRVTNEKLFF.

The chain joins TRBV7-9 to TRBJ2-7; no firm D call. Germline V CDR1 and CDR2: SEHNR, FQNEAQ (reference sequence). The CDR3 totals 14 residues. The V gene lost 1 base and the J gene lost 3 bases, with 10 bases spanning the gap. The CDR3 protein is CASSLESGIYEQYF. CDR3 bases: TGTGCCAGCAGCTTAGAATCTGGGATCTACGAGCAGTACTTC. The full variable domain, completed using reference TRBV7-9 and TRBJ2-7, is DTGVSQNPRHKITKRGQNVTFRCDPISEHNRLYWYRQTLGQGPEFLTYFQNEAQLEKSRLLSDRFSAERPKGSFSTLEIQRTEQGDSAMYLCASSLESGIYEQYFGPGTRLTVT.

The chain has TRBV2 and TRBJ1-1, with TRBD1 identical over 10 bases. V shed 10 bases, J shed 3 bases, and the junction held 8 bases outside the gene matches. This CDR3 contains 14 residues. In germline, CDR1 is SNHLY, CDR2 FYNNEI. The CDR3 loop reads CATEDRGFDTEAFF. DNA for the CDR3: TGTGCCACCGAGGACAGGGGGTTCGACACTGAAGCTTTCTTT.

V gene TRBV10-3 combines with J gene TRBJ1-2; D not certain. Germline V gene sequence: CDR1 ENHRY, CDR2 SYGVKD. The CDR3 consists of 13 residues. The V and J ends lost 4 bases and 6 bases respectively, with 12 bases between them. CDR3 in amino acids: CAISGTELDGYTF. The CDR3 DNA sequence: TGTGCCATCAGTGGAACAGAACTAGATGGCTACACCTTC.

V and J are TRBV2 and TRBJ2-3, with 8 bases aligning to TRBD2. The CDR3 loop spans 13 amino acids. The V segment lost 11 bases and the J segment 5 bases; nucleotides outside the gene matches: 9. Germline lookup yields CDR1 SNHLY and CDR2 FYNNEI. The CDR3 DNA reads as TGTGCCTCCCGGGGGGGGCGTGGAGATACGCAGTATTTT. Protein product: CASRGGRGDTQYF.

This chain links TRBV10-3 with TRBJ1-1; a possible D gene is TRBD1 (6 bases). Trimming left V 0 bases short and J 4 bases short, with 15 bases between. Per germline, CDR1 ENHRY and CDR2 SYGVKD. The CDR3 length is 16 residues. The CDR3 DNA reads as TGTGCCATCAGTGAGTCGGCGGGGGGCGGTTTCACTGAAGCTTTCTTT. This sequence encodes CAISESAGGGFTEAFF.

About this clone itself: The sample has other DNA sequences that encode this CDR3 too. The chain joins TRBV18 to TRBJ1-5; D call uncertain. Germline CDR1 is KGHSH and CDR2 is LQKENI. This CDR3 has 13 amino acids. V dropped 4 bases and J dropped 2 bases, with 6 bases sitting between them. CDR3 coding DNA: TGTGCCAGCTCACGGGAGGGCAATCAGCCCCAGCATTTT. Translation: CASSREGNQPQHF.

J is TRBJ2-1 and V is TRBV9; D may be TRBD2 (6 bases). This CDR3 is built from 20 residues. Germline-derived CDR1 and CDR2 are SGDLS and YYNGEE. Trimming pared 3 bases from V and 0 bases from J, leaving 25 bases between. The CDR3 nucleotides read TGTGCCAGCAGCGCAAGCGGGTGGGTGGTCGACACGAGCTCCTACAATGAGCAGTTCTTC. It encodes CASSASGWVVDTSSYNEQFF.

The V call is TRBV7-2, the J call TRBJ1-3, with D unclear. The CDR3 length is 13 residues. Germline loops: CDR1 SGHTA, CDR2 FQGNSA. Trimming shortened V by 1 base and J by 8 bases, and 9 bases separated the two germline ends. The CDR3 DNA is TGTGCCAGCAGCTTAGTACGGGGATACACCATATATTTT. Its protein is CASSLVRGYTIYF. The full variable domain, in which reference TRBV7-2 and TRBJ1-3 provide the parts outside the CDR3, is GAGVSQSPSNKVTEKGKDVELRCDPISGHTALYWYRQSLGQGLEFLIYFQGNSAPDKSGLPSDRFSAERTGGSVSTLTIQRTQQEDSAVYLCASSLVRGYTIYFGEGSWLTVV.